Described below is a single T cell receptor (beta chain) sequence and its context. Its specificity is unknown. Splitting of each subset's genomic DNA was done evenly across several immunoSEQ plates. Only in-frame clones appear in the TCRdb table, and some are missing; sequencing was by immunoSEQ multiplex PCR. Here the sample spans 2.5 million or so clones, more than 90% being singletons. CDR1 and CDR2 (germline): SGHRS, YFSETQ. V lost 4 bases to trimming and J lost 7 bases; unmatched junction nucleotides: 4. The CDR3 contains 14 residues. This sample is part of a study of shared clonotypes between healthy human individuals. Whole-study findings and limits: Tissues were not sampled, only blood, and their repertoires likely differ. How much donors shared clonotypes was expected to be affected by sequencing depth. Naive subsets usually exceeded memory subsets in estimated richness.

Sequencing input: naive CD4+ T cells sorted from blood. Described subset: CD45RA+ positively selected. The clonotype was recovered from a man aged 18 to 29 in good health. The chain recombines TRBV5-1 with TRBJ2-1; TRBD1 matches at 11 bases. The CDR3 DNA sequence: TGCGCCAGCAGCCCCGGGACAGGGGGGAATGAGCAGTTCTTC. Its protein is CASSPGTGGNEQFF. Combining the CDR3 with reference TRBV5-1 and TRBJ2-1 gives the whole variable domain KAGVTQTPRYLIKTRGQQVTLSCSPISGHRSVSWYQQTPGQGLQFLFEYFSETQRNKGNFPGRFSGRQFSNSRSEMNVSTLELGDSALYLCASSPGTGGNEQFFGPGTRLTVL.